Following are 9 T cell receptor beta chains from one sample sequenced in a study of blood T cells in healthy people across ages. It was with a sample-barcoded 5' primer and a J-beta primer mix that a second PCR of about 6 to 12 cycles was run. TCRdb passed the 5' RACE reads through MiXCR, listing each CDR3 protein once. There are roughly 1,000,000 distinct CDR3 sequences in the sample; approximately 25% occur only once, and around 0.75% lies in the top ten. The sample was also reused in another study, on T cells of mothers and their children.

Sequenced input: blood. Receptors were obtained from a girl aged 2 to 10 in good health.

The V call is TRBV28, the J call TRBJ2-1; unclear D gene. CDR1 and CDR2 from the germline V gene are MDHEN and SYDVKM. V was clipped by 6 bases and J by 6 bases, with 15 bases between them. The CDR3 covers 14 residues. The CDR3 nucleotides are TGTGCCAGCAGCCCGGCCAAGAAGGTCAATGAGCAGTTCTTC. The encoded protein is CASSPAKKVNEQFF.

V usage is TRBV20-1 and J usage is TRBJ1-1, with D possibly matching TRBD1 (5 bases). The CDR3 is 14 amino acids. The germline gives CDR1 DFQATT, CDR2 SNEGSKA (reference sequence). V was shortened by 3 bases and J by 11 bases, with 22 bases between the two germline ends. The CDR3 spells CSARGPLHGIMAFF. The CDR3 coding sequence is TGCAGTGCTAGGGGGCCTCTACATGGTATTATGGCTTTCTTT.

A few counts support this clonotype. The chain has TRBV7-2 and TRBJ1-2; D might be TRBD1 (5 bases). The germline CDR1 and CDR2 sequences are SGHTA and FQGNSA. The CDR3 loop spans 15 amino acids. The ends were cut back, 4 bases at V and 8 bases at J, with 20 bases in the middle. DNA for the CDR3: TGTGCCAGCAGCTCTATAGGGGCCTTCCTGGAGGGCTACACCTTC. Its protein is CASSSIGAFLEGYTF.

Here the CDR3 reads CASSQGRRGGTEAFF. CDR3 DNA: TGTGCCAGCAGCCAAGGGCGTCGTGGTGGGACTGAAGCTTTCTTT. The V and J genes are TRBV3-1 and TRBJ1-1; D remains unclear. The CDR3 runs 15 residues. Germline V CDR1 and CDR2: LGHDT, YNNKEL (reference sequence). Trimming removed 1 base at V and 5 bases at J, with 14 bases between.

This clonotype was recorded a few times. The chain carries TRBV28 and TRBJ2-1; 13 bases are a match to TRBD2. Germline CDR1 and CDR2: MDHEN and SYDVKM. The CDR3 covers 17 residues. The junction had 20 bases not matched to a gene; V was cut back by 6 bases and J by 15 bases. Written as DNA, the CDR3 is TGTGCCAGCAGGCCTCCGGGACTAGCGGGATCTAATATTTTAAGGTTCTTC. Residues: CASRPPGLAGSNILRFF.

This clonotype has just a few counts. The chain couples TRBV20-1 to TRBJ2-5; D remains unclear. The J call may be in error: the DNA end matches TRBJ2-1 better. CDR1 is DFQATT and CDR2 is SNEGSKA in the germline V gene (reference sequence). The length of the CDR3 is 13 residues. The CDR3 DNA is TGCAGTGCTAGAGAGGGCGGCAGGACTGAGCAGTTCTTC. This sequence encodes CSAREGGRTEQFF.

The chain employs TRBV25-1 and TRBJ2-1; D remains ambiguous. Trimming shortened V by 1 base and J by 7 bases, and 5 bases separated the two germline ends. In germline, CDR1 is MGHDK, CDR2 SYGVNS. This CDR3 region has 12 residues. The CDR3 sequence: CASSEFRNEQFF. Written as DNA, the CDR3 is TGTGCCAGCAGTGAATTCAGAAATGAGCAGTTCTTC.

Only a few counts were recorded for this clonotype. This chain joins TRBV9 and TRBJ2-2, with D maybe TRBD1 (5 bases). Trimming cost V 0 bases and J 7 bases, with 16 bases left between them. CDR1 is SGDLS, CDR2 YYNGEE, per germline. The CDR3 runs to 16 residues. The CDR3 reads CASSVGSFERGGELFF. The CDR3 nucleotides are TGTGCCAGCAGCGTAGGATCCTTTGAAAGGGGCGGGGAGCTGTTTTTT.

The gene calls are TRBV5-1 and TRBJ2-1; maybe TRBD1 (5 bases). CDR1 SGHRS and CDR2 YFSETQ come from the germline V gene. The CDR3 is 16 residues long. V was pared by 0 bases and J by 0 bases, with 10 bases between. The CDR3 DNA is TGCGCCAGCAGCTTGGACAGGTCCTTCTCCTACAATGAGCAGTTCTTC. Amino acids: CASSLDRSFSYNEQFF. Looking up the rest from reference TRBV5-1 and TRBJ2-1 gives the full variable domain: KAGVTQTPRYLIKTRGQQVTLSCSPISGHRSVSWYQQTPGQGLQFLFEYFSETQRNKGNFPGRFSGRQFSNSRSEMNVSTLELGDSALYLCASSLDRSFSYNEQFFGPGTRLTVL.